This TCR beta chain originates from a study of identical twins. Healthy Caucasians were all of the donors. Each CDR3 protein is one row after TCRdb ran MiXCR on the 5' RACE reads. The sample yields under 500,000 distinct CDR3 sequences, 13% to 15% seen once. In its sample, this clonotype was seen a few times. Per the germline V gene, CDR1 is DFQATT and CDR2 is SNEGSKA (reference sequence). The CDR3 spans 14 residues. V dropped 5 bases and J dropped 4; count of bases not matched to a gene: 9. This sample was shared with a second study, whose subject was yellow fever vaccine responses in identical twins.

The receptor's source is a woman aged 18-29 years in good health. The gene calls are TRBV20-1 and TRBJ2-5; 8 positions match TRBD2. Sequenced input: CD4+ T cells sorted from blood. CDR3 region: CSAGGLAEGETQYF. The CDR3 DNA is TGCAGTGCTGGAGGACTAGCAGAGGGAGAGACCCAGTACTTC.